This T cell receptor beta chain was sequenced during a study of early T cells in non-severe SARS-CoV-2 infection. Study details: Sequencing was performed on bulk RNA from unsorted whole blood, leaving chains unpaired. Overall study findings and caveats: Using VDJdb, the matching emphasized anti-spike CD8 responses while missing private and CD4 specificities.

A remark on this clonotype: Its antigen is not known.

The V gene lost 3 bases and the J gene lost 6 bases, with 7 bases spanning the gap. Germline CDR1 and CDR2: SEHNR and FQNEAQ (reference sequence). CDR3 length equals 12 residues. Individual cDNA molecules each received unique molecular identifiers attached to them. TCRdb ran MiXCR on the 5' RACE reads and lists one entry per CDR3 protein. The repertoire holds 77,000 or so distinct CDR3 sequences, about 14% seen once, with approximately 4% in the top ten. The sequencing used whole blood, collected at baseline. The J gene is TRBJ2-3, the V gene TRBV7-9; D remains ambiguous. The origin of this receptor is an adult who was a healthcare worker with PCR-confirmed SARS-CoV-2 infection or an uninfected control (not recorded which). CDR3 residues: CASSFGSDTQYF. In nucleotides, the CDR3 is TGTGCCAGCAGCTTTGGTTCTGATACGCAGTATTTT. Full variable domain (rest looked up from reference TRBV7-9 and TRBJ2-3): DTGVSQNPRHKITKRGQNVTFRCDPISEHNRLYWYRQTLGQGPEFLTYFQNEAQLEKSRLLSDRFSAERPKGSFSTLEIQRTEQGDSAMYLCASSFGSDTQYFGPGTRLTVL.